What follows are 17 T cell receptor beta chains derived from one specimen sequenced in a study of shared clonotypes between healthy human individuals. Measured with immunoSEQ multiplex PCR; TCRdb has only the in-frame clones, and not every one. The table includes over 1.5 million clones, approximately 98% detected once. What was sequenced was naive CD4+ T cells sorted from blood. Regarding subset: CD45RA+ positively selected. These receptors came from a man aged 25-45 years in good health.

The rearrangement links TRBV29-1 to TRBJ2-3, with a weak D call TRBD2 (6 bases). The CDR3 covers 13 residues. The V end was cut by 6 bases, the J end by 6 bases, with 16 bases between. Germline assignment: CDR1 SQVTM and CDR2 ANQGSEA. CDR3 loop: CSVRLRLVDTQYF. As DNA, the CDR3 is TGCAGCGTACGACTAAGACTAGTGGATACGCAGTATTTT.

This chain connects TRBV9 to TRBJ2-3; 7 bases map to TRBD2. The CDR3 contains 15 residues. Germline CDR1 SGDLS, CDR2 YYNGEE. J lost 1 base, V lost 8 bases, and 10 bases had no gene match. This CDR3 reads CASGERGRGTDTQYF. In nucleotides, the CDR3 is TGTGCCAGTGGGGAGCGCGGGAGAGGCACAGATACGCAGTATTTT.

CDR3 in DNA: TGTGCCATCAGTGAGTTGGGGAGCGGGAGACCCTCCTACGAGCAGTACTTC. Protein product: CAISELGSGRPSYEQYF. The rearrangement joins TRBV10-3 to TRBJ2-7; TRBD2 agrees at 8 bases. The V gene's germline CDR1 is ENHRY and CDR2 SYGVKD. Trimming at V came to 1 base and at J to 0 bases, leaving 8 bases not matched to a gene. CDR3 length: 17 amino acids.

The V and J genes are TRBV2 and TRBJ2-7; the match to TRBD2 covers 9 bases. The CDR3 spans 14 residues. CDR1 is SNHLY and CDR2 is FYNNEI in the germline V gene. V lost 7 bases and J lost 4; bases outside the gene matches: 8. The CDR3 is CASMWASGTYEQYF. CDR3 DNA: TGTGCCAGCATGTGGGCTAGCGGGACTTACGAGCAGTACTTC.

The chain uses TRBV7-3 and TRBJ2-6; D not resolved. V was shortened by 3 bases and J by 2 bases, with 11 bases between the two germline ends. Germline V gene data show CDR1 as SGHTA and CDR2 as FQGTGA. This CDR3 region has 16 residues. CDR3 bases: TGTGCCAGCAGCTTGCCCCCAGGCGCTGGGGCCAACGTCCTGACTTTC. This gives the protein CASSLPPGAGANVLTF.

The rearrangement links TRBV18 to TRBJ2-3; TRBD2 is a possible D gene (6 bases). Trimming stripped 0 bases from V and 4 bases from J, with 17 bases between. In germline, CDR1 is KGHSH, CDR2 LQKENI. The CDR3 is 17 residues long. The CDR3 DNA reads as TGTGCCAGCTCACCACCCCCGGCGACTAGGGGCTCAGATACGCAGTATTTT. Protein sequence: CASSPPPATRGSDTQYF.

V usage is TRBV27 and J usage is TRBJ1-1, with D perhaps TRBD1 (5 bases). Germline CDR1 MNHEY, CDR2 SMNVEV (reference sequence). CDR3 length: 13 residues. V was pared by 7 bases and J by 11 bases, with 20 bases between. The CDR3: CASKEQGLLRAFF. The CDR3 bases are TGTGCCAGCAAGGAGCAGGGATTACTCCGCGCTTTCTTT.

V is TRBV28 and J is TRBJ2-3; 12 bases are a match to TRBD2. Germline V lookup: CDR1 MDHEN, CDR2 SYDVKM. The V gene end was trimmed by 2 bases and the J gene end by 4 bases; junction bases not matched to a gene: 4. The CDR3 length is 16 residues. The CDR3 protein is CASSLLAGGVADTQYF. DNA for the CDR3: TGTGCCAGCAGTTTACTAGCGGGAGGGGTCGCAGATACGCAGTATTTT.

The CDR3 region is CASSLSSRGTQYF. In DNA, the CDR3 is TGTGCCAGCAGCCTCTCGTCCAGGGGTACGCAGTATTTT. The chain couples TRBV7-3 to TRBJ2-3; a possible D gene is TRBD1 (6 bases). Germline CDR1 SGHTA, CDR2 FQGTGA. Trimming removed 5 bases at V and 8 bases at J, with 14 bases between. The CDR3 sequence is 13 residues long.

This clone was recorded once. The J gene is TRBJ1-1, the V gene TRBV19; D possibly corresponds to TRBD1 (5 bases). CDR1 is LNHDA, CDR2 SQIVND, per germline (reference sequence). This CDR3 has 15 residues. V was clipped by 5 bases and J by 5 bases, with 18 bases between them. CDR3 loop: CASSRTDSVGTEAFF. The CDR3 nucleotides read TGTGCCAGTAGTCGAACAGACAGCGTTGGAACTGAAGCTTTCTTT.

The rearrangement joins TRBV7-3 to TRBJ1-5; D is uncertain. The CDR3 runs 13 residues. CDR1 and CDR2 from the germline V gene are SGHTA and FQGTGA. The ends were cut back, 2 bases at V and 7 bases at J, with 9 bases in the middle. Here the CDR3 DNA reads TGTGCCAGCAGCTTAGGACCTCAACAGCCCCAGCATTTT. This gives the protein CASSLGPQQPQHF.

The count of this clone is one. The rearrangement joins TRBV5-6 to TRBJ1-2; D not certain. Germline V gene sequence: CDR1 SGHDT, CDR2 YYEEEE. The CDR3 runs 14 residues. Deletions cut 0 bases from V and 8 bases from J, with 14 bases between. DNA for the CDR3: TGTGCCAGCAGCTTGGTAGGGCAGGCGGAAGGCTACACCTTC. Translated: CASSLVGQAEGYTF. Combining the CDR3 with reference TRBV5-6 and TRBJ1-2 gives the whole variable domain DAGVTQSPTHLIKTRGQQVTLRCSPKSGHDTVSWYQQALGQGPQFIFQYYEEEERQRGNFPDRFSGHQFPNYSSELNVNALLLGDSALYLCASSLVGQAEGYTFGSGTRLTVV.

This chain uses TRBV5-5 with TRBJ2-7; tentative D call: TRBD1 (6 bases). V was pared by 4 bases and J by 2 bases, with 10 bases between. The CDR3 contains 13 residues. Per germline, CDR1 SGHKS and CDR2 YYEKEE (reference sequence). For the CDR3, the DNA is TGTGCCAGCAGCAGACAGGAAACCTACGAGCAGTACTTC. The encoded protein is CASSRQETYEQYF.

V and J are TRBV7-9 and TRBJ1-3; D is ambiguous. V shed 7 bases and J shed 4 bases, with 23 bases lying between them. CDR3 length: 17 residues. Germline assignment: CDR1 SEHNR and CDR2 FQNEAQ (reference sequence). The CDR3 nucleotides are TGTGCCAGCATCCACCTAACACGACCCGGCGCGGGAAACACCATATATTTT. Amino acid sequence: CASIHLTRPGAGNTIYF.

The CDR3 DNA sequence: TGTGCCAGCAGCTTGGACATCACTGAAGCTTTCTTT. Amino acids: CASSLDITEAFF. The chain links TRBV5-4 to TRBJ1-1, with D unresolved. The V and J ends lost 0 bases and 4 bases respectively, with 4 bases between them. The CDR3 sequence is 12 residues long. The germline V gene encodes CDR1 SGHNT and CDR2 YYREEE (reference sequence).

The count of this clone is one. The J gene is TRBJ2-3, the V gene TRBV11-3; the D is unclear. The CDR3 extends over 13 amino acids. The V end was cut by 3 bases, the J end by 4 bases, with 8 bases between. Germline V CDR1 and CDR2: SGHNT, YENEEA. The CDR3 region is CASSFMYADTQYF. The CDR3 DNA sequence: TGTGCCAGCAGCTTTATGTATGCAGATACGCAGTATTTT.

CDR3 coding DNA: TGTGCCAGCAGCTTAAAGGGCAACTCTGGAAACACCATATATTTT. Translation: CASSLKGNSGNTIYF. The chain recombines TRBV7-8 with TRBJ1-3; no firm D call. Per the germline V gene, CDR1 is SGHVS and CDR2 is FQNEAQ. The length of the CDR3 is 15 residues. The V end lost 2 bases, the J end lost 0 bases, and 8 bases lay between the germline ends.